The next 21 T cell receptor beta chains were all read from a single sample in a study of T cells in Graves' hyperthyroidism and ophthalmopathy. Amplified TCR beta CDR3 regions derived from RNA transcripts. When the TCR CDR3 underwent first-round RT-PCR, the HTBI primer set was used. TCRdb used MiXCR to reprocess the multiplex PCR reads, holding one entry per CDR3 protein. Found here are around 370,000 distinct CDR3 sequences, about 18% of them singletons; the top ten hold around 40%. The specimen sequenced was blood. The receptor source for this set is a young man with Graves' ophthalmopathy.

The table lists this clonotype with a few counts. V is TRBV24-1 and J is TRBJ1-3; 8 bases map to TRBD1. The V gene's germline CDR1 is KGHDR and CDR2 SFDVKD. CDR3 size: 16 residues. The V segment lost 7 bases and the J segment 7 bases; nucleotides outside the gene matches: 14. The chain's CDR3 is CATRLKDRALWNTIYF. The CDR3 coding sequence is TGTGCCACCAGATTGAAGGACAGGGCTCTCTGGAACACCATATATTTT.

This clonotype was detected ten times or more. The rearrangement uses TRBV11-3 and TRBJ1-4; D possibly corresponds to TRBD1 (5 bases). Germline CDR1 SGHNT, CDR2 YENEEA. This CDR3 spans 12 amino acids. V was pared by 8 bases and J by 6 bases, with 10 bases between. The CDR3 DNA reads as TGTGCCAGCTCGGGACGGGATGAAAAACTGTTTTTT. Its translation: CASSGRDEKLFF.

This clonotype occurred many times. The rearrangement joins TRBV12-3 or TRBV12-4 to TRBJ1-1; D remains unclear. CDR3 length: 14 amino acids. V lost 3 bases, J lost 3 bases, and 11 bases lay in between. The CDR3 DNA follows: TGTGCCAGCAGTTTCGGGCTCGGGGACACTGAAGCTTTCTTT. Translated, it gives CASSFGLGDTEAFF.

This clonotype appeared many times. The gene calls are TRBV27 and TRBJ2-7, with TRBD1 matching over 7 bases. With V trimmed by 3 bases and J by 5 bases, 7 bases remained unmatched. Looked up from germline, CDR1 is MNHEY and CDR2 is SMNVEV (reference sequence). This CDR3 contains 14 residues. CDR3 DNA sequence: TGTGCCAGCAGTTTCAAGGGGGCCTACGACGAGCAGTACTTC. The encoded protein is CASSFKGAYDEQYF.

Points on this clonotype: One base away lies a much larger clone, so this may be a sequencing read error. The chain combines TRBV27 with TRBJ2-5; D unresolved. The CDR3 has 14 amino acids. Trimming stripped 0 bases from V and 10 bases from J, with 15 bases between. Germline CDR1 reads MNHEY; CDR2 reads SMNVEV (reference sequence). The CDR3 sequence is CASSLSGLLKIQYF. The DNA of the CDR3 is TGTGCCAGCAGTTTATCGGGTCTCCTGAAGATCCAGTACTTC.

This clonotype was recorded at least ten times. The rearrangement uses TRBV5-6 and TRBJ1-6; D unresolved. V was trimmed by 5 bases and J by 10 bases, leaving 13 bases between them. CDR3 length equals 13 residues. Germline V gene lookup returns CDR1 SGHDT and CDR2 YYEEEE. The chain's CDR3 is CASSRRTDSPLHF. Written as DNA, the CDR3 is TGTGCCAGCAGTCGGCGGACGGACTCACCCCTCCACTTT. Filled out from reference TRBV5-6 and TRBJ1-6, the complete variable domain reads DAGVTQSPTHLIKTRGQQVTLRCSPKSGHDTVSWYQQALGQGPQFIFQYYEEEERQRGNFPDRFSGHQFPNYSSELNVNALLLGDSALYLCASSRRTDSPLHFGNGTRLTVT.

The chain uses TRBV6-1 and TRBJ2-5, with D perhaps assigned TRBD1 or TRBD2 (5 bases each). The V gene's germline CDR1 is MNHNS and CDR2 SASEGT. The CDR3 extends over 13 amino acids. V was shortened by 6 bases and J by 5 bases, with 13 bases between the two germline ends. The CDR3 nucleotides read TGTGCCAGCAGCCGGCGAGGGACGGAGACCCAGTACTTC. It translates to CASSRRGTETQYF.

This clonotype has at least ten counts. The V call is TRBV2, the J call TRBJ1-6; unclear D gene. V dropped 7 bases and J dropped 9 bases, with 13 bases sitting between them. The length of the CDR3 is 13 residues. Germline loops: CDR1 SNHLY, CDR2 FYNNEI. In DNA form, the CDR3 reads TGTGCCAGCACGACACTTTTGCCTTCACCCCTCCACTTT. It encodes CASTTLLPSPLHF.

This clonotype was found many times. The V call is TRBV5-1, the J call TRBJ1-2; no clear D. V dropped 4 bases and J dropped 5 bases, with 18 bases sitting between them. The CDR3 covers 15 residues. Looked up from germline, CDR1 is SGHRS and CDR2 is YFSETQ. The CDR3 here is CASSPTGRGAYGYTF. In nucleotides, the CDR3 is TGCGCCAGCAGCCCAACTGGACGGGGAGCATATGGCTACACCTTC.

This clonotype was recorded many times. V is TRBV7-8 and J is TRBJ1-5, with 7 bases lining up with TRBD1. Germline CDR1 and CDR2: SGHVS and FQNEAQ. The CDR3 consists of 18 residues. Trimming cost V 6 bases and J 7 bases; bases outside gene matches: 21. The CDR3 DNA reads as TGTGCCAGCAGTTCTTCCCGGACAGGTTTTTCGTTTGGACAGCCCCAGCATTTT. Amino acid sequence: CASSSSRTGFSFGQPQHF.

V is TRBV11-2 and J is TRBJ2-7, with a weak D call TRBD1 (6 bases). Trimming took 3 bases from V and 7 from J, leaving 13 bases between them. The germline CDR1 and CDR2 sequences are SGHAT and FQNNGV. This CDR3 is built from 13 residues. The CDR3 DNA follows: TGTGCCAGCAGCTTTCAGGGGCCCGGTGAGCAGTACTTC. Its protein product is CASSFQGPGEQYF. Full variable domain (outside the CDR3, taken from reference TRBV11-2 and TRBJ2-7): EAGVAQSPRYKIIEKRQSVAFWCNPISGHATLYWYQQILGQGPKLLIQFQNNGVVDDSQLPKDRFSAERLKGVDSTLKIQPAKLEDSAVYLCASSFQGPGEQYFGPGTRLTVT.

Many counts were recorded for this clonotype. The chain carries TRBV10-2 and TRBJ1-1; 7 nucleotides agree with TRBD1. V lost 5 bases, J lost 1 base, and 4 bases stayed unmatched. Germline V CDR1 and CDR2: WSHSY, SAAADI. The CDR3 totals 14 residues. CDR3 sequence reads: CASSPTGANTEAFF. The CDR3 DNA follows: TGCGCCAGCAGTCCCACAGGGGCGAACACTGAAGCTTTCTTT.

The chain uses TRBV4-1 and TRBJ2-3; 8 positions agree with TRBD2. J gave up 4 bases and V 4 bases, and 7 bases lay outside the gene matches. The CDR3 has 15 amino acids. Germline loops: CDR1 MGHRA, CDR2 YSYEKL. The CDR3, as DNA: TGCGCCAGCAGCCCGGGGGGGGGAGTAGCAGATACGCAGTATTTT. Translating it yields CASSPGGGVADTQYF.

In this sample, this clonotype turned up a few times. V usage is TRBV4-2 and J usage is TRBJ1-5; D may be TRBD1 (5 bases). Germline V gene sequence: CDR1 LGHNA, CDR2 YNFKEQ. CDR3 length: 15 amino acids. Trimming stripped 0 bases from V and 3 bases from J, with 9 bases between. The CDR3 sequence is CASSQDRDPNQPQHF. In DNA form, the CDR3 reads TGTGCCAGCAGCCAAGACAGGGACCCCAATCAGCCCCAGCATTTT.

The chain employs TRBV12-3 or TRBV12-4 and TRBJ1-3; tentative D call: TRBD1 (5 bases). This CDR3 contains 15 residues. Trimming stripped 3 bases from V and 1 base from J, with 10 bases between. The chain's CDR3 is CASSFSQGSGNTIYF. The CDR3 DNA sequence: TGTGCCAGCAGTTTCTCTCAGGGATCTGGAAACACCATATATTTT.

This clonotype was recorded at least ten times. Relative to the germline gene, one junction end is altered; a read error may explain this. As DNA, the CDR3 is TGTGCCAGCAGTTTGGGGTTTAGCAATCAGCCCCAGCATTTT. Translation gives CASSLGFSNQPQHF. This chain connects TRBV5-6 to TRBJ1-5; D remains unclear. Germline-derived CDR1 and CDR2 are SGHDT and YYEEEE. The CDR3 totals 14 residues.

This clonotype was picked up one time. This chain connects TRBV5-4 to TRBJ2-5; D possibly matches TRBD1 or TRBD2 (7 bases each). Germline CDR1 reads SGHNT; CDR2 reads YYREEE (reference sequence). This CDR3 has 14 residues. V was clipped by 3 bases and J by 4 bases, with 13 bases between them. CDR3 loop: CASSSTGEGETQYF. As DNA, the CDR3 is TGTGCCAGCAGCTCTACAGGGGAGGGAGAGACCCAGTACTTC.

This clonotype came up a few times. This chain connects TRBV19 to TRBJ1-1; D gene ambiguous. Trimming cost V 2 bases and J 4 bases, with 14 bases left between them. Germline V CDR1 and CDR2: LNHDA, SQIVND (reference sequence). This CDR3 is 15 amino acids long. The CDR3 loop reads CASSISGEGGTEAFF. The DNA for the CDR3 is TGTGCCAGTAGTATATCCGGGGAGGGAGGCACTGAAGCTTTCTTT.

This clonotype was observed a handful of times. The chain couples TRBV20-1 to TRBJ2-2; D assignment may be TRBD1 or TRBD2 (5 bases each). V was cut by 5 bases and J by 9 bases, with 25 bases left in between. In germline, CDR1 is DFQATT, CDR2 SNEGSKA (reference sequence). The CDR3 runs to 16 residues. The CDR3: CSAGGDPRMGTRELFF. CDR3 in DNA: TGCAGTGCTGGGGGAGACCCTCGAATGGGGACCAGGGAGCTGTTTTTT.

This clonotype was seen many times. The chain has TRBV6-1 and TRBJ1-2, with D hard to call. In germline, CDR1 is MNHNS, CDR2 SASEGT. Trimming removed 3 bases from V and 4 bases from J, with 15 bases in between. The CDR3 is 15 amino acids. CDR3: CASSDWPGAIYGYTF. The CDR3 coding sequence is TGTGCCAGCAGTGACTGGCCGGGAGCAATCTATGGCTACACCTTC.

This clonotype has more than one count but fewer than ten. CDR3 in amino acids: CASSFGGTRSGNTIYF. CDR3 nucleotides: TGCGCCAGCAGCTTTGGTGGGACCCGCTCTGGAAACACCATATATTTT. V usage is TRBV5-1 and J usage is TRBJ1-3; D is perhaps TRBD1 (5 bases). V lost 2 bases and J 0 bases, leaving 12 bases between the germline ends. CDR1 SGHRS and CDR2 YFSETQ come from the germline V gene. The CDR3 sequence is 16 residues long.